This passage covers 6 T cell receptor beta chains from one sample sequenced in a study of cytomegalovirus exposure and HLA in healthy donors. The PCR had 60 Vbeta and 13 Jbeta primers. Measured with immunoSEQ multiplex PCR; TCRdb has only the in-frame clones, and not every one. The sample includes about 130,000 clones, more than 65% of them seen just once. Sequences were obtained from PBMCs. The source of these receptors is a male donor in good health and CMV-seropositive.

This chain uses TRBV7-8 with TRBJ2-5, with a weak D call TRBD1 (7 bases). This CDR3 is 17 amino acids long. Germline values: CDR1 SGHVS, CDR2 FQNEAQ. The V end lost 0 bases, the J end lost 5 bases, and 19 bases lay between the germline ends. The CDR3 region has the DNA TGTGCCAGCAGCTTAGCCCGCGGGAAGGGGGCTCTGGAGACCCAGTACTTC. Residues: CASSLARGKGALETQYF.

The DNA of the CDR3 is TGTGCCAGCAGTGATTCGTGGGGGGGACTGTTTTTT. It encodes CASSDSWGGLFF. V gene TRBV25-1 combines with J gene TRBJ1-4, with D possibly TRBD1 on 5 matching bases. The ends were cut back, 3 bases at V and 13 bases at J, with 12 bases in the middle. The germline V gene has CDR1 MGHDK and CDR2 SYGVNS. The CDR3 is 12 amino acids. The full variable domain, completed using reference TRBV25-1 and TRBJ1-4, is EADIYQTPRYLVIGTGKKITLECSQTMGHDKMYWYQQDPGMELHLIHYSYGVNSTEKGDLSSESTVSRIRTEHFPLTLESARPSHTSQYLCASSDSWGGLFFGSGTQLSVL.

V gene TRBV27 combines with J gene TRBJ2-3; D remains unclear. The CDR3 runs 13 residues. The germline gives CDR1 MNHEY, CDR2 SMNVEV (reference sequence). V was shortened by 5 bases and J by 2 bases, with 8 bases between the two germline ends. The CDR3 loop is CASSAPHTDTQYF. The DNA for the CDR3 is TGTGCCAGCAGTGCACCACACACAGATACGCAGTATTTT.

This clone was recorded a few times. The CDR3 sequence: CASSPQLGRGYNNYGYTF. CDR3 DNA: TGTGCCAGCAGCCCCCAATTGGGCAGGGGGTATAATAACTATGGCTACACCTTC. The chain links TRBV14 to TRBJ1-2; 7 bases align to TRBD1. The germline gives CDR1 SGHDN, CDR2 FVKESK. Trimming removed 4 bases from V and 1 base from J; junction bases left unmatched: 15. The length of the CDR3 is 18 residues.

This clone occurred once. The V gene is TRBV5-1, the J gene TRBJ2-7, with a tentative D call TRBD2 (5 bases). The V end was cut by 3 bases, the J end by 6 bases, with 10 bases between. The CDR3 runs 12 residues. CDR1 is SGHRS, CDR2 YFSETQ, per germline. The CDR3 bases are TGCGCCAGCAGCTCGGGATTACTCGAGCAGTACTTC. This translates into CASSSGLLEQYF.

The V and J genes are TRBV7-9 and TRBJ2-5, with 9 bases aligning to TRBD1. Germline assignment: CDR1 SEHNR and CDR2 FQNEAQ (reference sequence). This CDR3 spans 15 amino acids. The V and J ends lost 5 bases and 4 bases, in that order; junction bases with no gene match: 8. CDR3 region: CASSQGQGSGETQYF. The CDR3 DNA sequence: TGTGCCAGCAGCCAAGGACAGGGGAGTGGAGAGACCCAGTACTTC.